Described below is a single T cell receptor beta chain sequence and its context. The data were taken from a study of blood T cell repertoires in COVID-19. Study background: COVID-19 samples collected from the United States, Italy and Spain covered acute and convalescent phases. T cells, B-cell-depleted T cells, or PBMCs supplied cDNA or gDNA.

Per the authors' pipeline: Reference gene primer amplification yielded estimated nucleated cell counts. Libraries were prepared by immunoSEQ multiplex PCR; TCRdb keeps only in-frame clonotypes and omits some of them. D and trimming come from the DNA, and the V and J calls and clone size come from that table. There are around 200,000 clones in the sample; approximately 87% occur only once, and about 20% lies in the top ten. CDR3 size: 13 residues. The germline CDR1 and CDR2 sequences are SGHTA and FQGNSA. V was cut by 10 bases and J by 4 bases, with 14 bases left in between. The J gene is TRBJ1-5, the V gene TRBV7-2; D possibly corresponds to TRBD1 (6 bases). The clonotype comes from a man in his 70s with active or convalescent COVID-19. The sample taken for sequencing was peripheral blood. As DNA, the CDR3 is TGTGCCACTTCGGGGGGGCAGAATCAGCCCCAGCATTTT. Its protein is CATSGGQNQPQHF.